This T cell receptor beta chain was profiled in a study of CD8+ T cells in alopecia areata. Study summary: Each day, treated patients took oral tofacitinib twice, at 5 to 10 mg per dose.

Alopecia areata patients provided lesional scalp punch biopsies and peripheral blood. This clone appeared a few times. The antigen remains unidentified. Per the germline V gene, CDR1 is MNHNY and CDR2 is SVGAGI (reference sequence). There are 16 residues in the CDR3. Trimming removed 4 bases from V and 7 bases from J; junction bases left unmatched: 8. Reverse transcription of extracted RNA yielded cDNA, which provided the sequencing template. Data came from immunoSEQ multiplex PCR; TCRdb stores just in-frame clones and leaves some out. The data contain around 250,000 clones, around two thirds of them singletons. Study-wide results and caveats: Scalp specimens additionally yield sequences from normal skin's resident alphabeta T cells. Lesional scalp exceeded normal scalp in clonality, especially in alopecia totalis/universalis.

V is TRBV6-6 and J is TRBJ1-5, with 12 bases aligning to TRBD1. Material: CD4+ T cells sorted from blood, obtained at week 0. The sequence derives from a human donor with alopecia areata. CDR3 loop: CASSSRDRGRRQPQHF. The CDR3 region has the DNA TGTGCCAGCAGTTCCCGGGACAGGGGGCGCAGACAGCCCCAGCATTTT.